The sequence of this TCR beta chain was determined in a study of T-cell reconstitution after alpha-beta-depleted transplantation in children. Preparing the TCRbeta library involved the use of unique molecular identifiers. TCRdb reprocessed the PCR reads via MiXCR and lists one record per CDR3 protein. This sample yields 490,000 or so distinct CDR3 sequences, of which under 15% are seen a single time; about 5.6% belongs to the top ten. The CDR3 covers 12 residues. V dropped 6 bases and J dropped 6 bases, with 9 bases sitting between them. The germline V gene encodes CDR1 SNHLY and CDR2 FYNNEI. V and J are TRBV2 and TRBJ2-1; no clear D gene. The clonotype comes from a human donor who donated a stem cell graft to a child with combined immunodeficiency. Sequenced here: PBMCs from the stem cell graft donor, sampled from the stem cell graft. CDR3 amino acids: CASRGPSNEQFF. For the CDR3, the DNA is TGTGCCAGCAGGGGCCCTAGCAATGAGCAGTTCTTC.